This passage covers 2 T cell receptor beta chains from one sample sequenced in a study of response to subunit inactivated influenza vaccine. TCRdb itself ran the RT-PCR reads through MiXCR, one entry per CDR3 protein. The data contain about 180,000 distinct CDR3 sequences, 9.2% of them seen just once; the ten biggest clones take up about a tenth. The sample consisted of non-naive T cells sorted from PBMCs, taken on the day of vaccination. Receptors originate from a man in his fifties or sixties who received an inactivated influenza vaccine.

This clonotype was seen more than once but under ten times. The V gene is TRBV7-9, the J gene TRBJ2-5; TRBD2 matches 9 bases. V lost 1 base and J lost 8; bases outside the gene matches: 11. CDR1 and CDR2 from the germline V gene are SEHNR and FQNEAQ (reference sequence). This CDR3 is built from 16 residues. The CDR3 DNA reads as TGTGCCAGCAGCTTAGAAGGGACTAGCTATCCGGCAACCCAGTACTTC. Translated: CASSLEGTSYPATQYF.

A few counts support this clonotype. This sequence joins TRBV5-1 and TRBJ2-1, with D perhaps assigned TRBD1 or TRBD2 (5 bases each). The V end lost 1 base, the J end lost 5 bases, and 19 bases lay between the germline ends. The CDR3 has 17 residues. Germline CDR1 SGHRS, CDR2 YFSETQ. In nucleotides, the CDR3 is TGCGCCAGCAGCTTGTTGCTTGGGACCACGCGGAACAATGAGCAGTTCTTC. This gives the protein CASSLLLGTTRNNEQFF.